This entry lists 14 T cell receptor beta chains sequenced from one sample in a study of OX40 agonist ivuxolimab in advanced cancers. The repertoire was sequenced with immunoSEQ multiplex PCR; TCRdb's copy has only in-frame clones and lacks some. This table holds around 67,000 clones, about 84% found once. The sequencing here drew on CD4+ or CD8+ T cells sorted from blood, taken in a trial of the OX40 agonist ivuxolimab. The source is an adult with an advanced solid tumor such as melanoma, head and neck, liver or kidney cancer.

The rearrangement links TRBV4-2 to TRBJ2-3; 9 nucleotides line up with TRBD2. The V gene end was trimmed by 3 bases and the J gene end by 5 bases; junction bases not matched to a gene: 9. Germline CDR1 is LGHNA and CDR2 is YNFKEQ. This CDR3 is built from 16 residues. The CDR3 is CASSQVAGAGGDTQYF. CDR3 sequence (DNA): TGTGCCAGCAGCCAGGTAGCGGGGGCCGGGGGAGATACGCAGTATTTT.

The chain uses TRBV10-2 and TRBJ2-5; the match to TRBD2 covers 10 bases. The J segment lost 0 bases and the V segment lost 6 bases, leaving 4 bases of the junction unmatched. Germline CDR1 reads WSHSY; CDR2 reads SAAADI. This CDR3 is 15 amino acids long. For the CDR3, the DNA is TGCGCCAGCAGCCCAGCGGGGGGGCACCAAGAGACCCAGTACTTC. Translation gives CASSPAGGHQETQYF.

The DNA of the CDR3 is TGTGCCAGTCGAGAGATTATGAACACTGAAGCTTTCTTT. Protein sequence: CASREIMNTEAFF. The rearrangement uses TRBV19 and TRBJ1-1; D remains ambiguous. The CDR3 length is 13 residues. Germline values: CDR1 LNHDA, CDR2 SQIVND (reference sequence). Deletions cut 8 bases from V and 0 bases from J, with 10 bases between.

This sequence joins TRBV5-1 and TRBJ2-5, with 7 bases identical to TRBD1. Germline CDR1 and CDR2: SGHRS and YFSETQ. This CDR3 comprises 14 residues. V dropped 4 bases and J dropped 0; count of bases not matched to a gene: 3. CDR3 DNA sequence: TGCGCCAGCAGCATGACAGGGTACCAAGAGACCCAGTACTTC. This codes for CASSMTGYQETQYF.

This clone turned up a few times. This chain uses TRBV5-4 with TRBJ1-1; 8 nucleotides match TRBD1. The germline V gene encodes CDR1 SGHNT and CDR2 YYREEE (reference sequence). V shed 3 bases and J 3 bases; nucleotides not matched to a gene: 10. This CDR3 contains 16 residues. The CDR3 protein is CASSSDREGGYTEAFF. As DNA, the CDR3 is TGTGCCAGCAGCTCGGACAGGGAAGGCGGGTACACTGAAGCTTTCTTT.

The chain joins TRBV6-5 to TRBJ1-6, with a possible D match to TRBD1 (6 bases). Trimming took 6 bases from V and 9 from J, leaving 9 bases between them. The V gene's germline CDR1 is MNHEY and CDR2 SVGAGI. There are 12 residues in the CDR3. Written as DNA, the CDR3 is TGTGCCAGCAGACAGGGTACTTCACCCCTCCACTTT. It specifies CASRQGTSPLHF.

This clone was detected only once. The J gene is TRBJ1-3, the V gene TRBV29-1, with no clear D. V was shortened by 7 bases and J by 0 bases, with 10 bases between the two germline ends. The CDR3 runs to 13 residues. The V gene's germline CDR1 is SQVTM and CDR2 ANQGSEA. CDR3 residues: CSARRPSGNTIYF. The CDR3 nucleotides read TGCAGCGCTCGGAGACCCTCTGGAAACACCATATATTTT.

This chain connects TRBV21-1 to TRBJ1-1; the D call of TRBD1 is as the table states it, not checked on the DNA. TRBV21-1 is tagged as a pseudogene. The CDR3 has 17 amino acids. The CDR3: CASSKRDGGTMNTEAFF. CDR3 sequence (DNA): TGTGCCAGCAGCAAAAGGGATGGGGGCACTATGAACACTGAAGCTTTCTTT.

V and J are TRBV9 and TRBJ1-3; D is ambiguous. The CDR3 is made up of 14 amino acids. V was trimmed by 2 bases and J by 1 base, leaving 7 bases between them. Looked up from germline, CDR1 is SGDLS and CDR2 is YYNGEE. CDR3 residues: CASSVGMSGNTIYF. The CDR3, as DNA: TGTGCCAGCAGCGTCGGGATGTCTGGAAACACCATATATTTT.

The DNA for the CDR3 is TGTGCCAGCAGCCGCGAAAGAGGGGCTGGGGCCAACGTCCTGACTTTC. Its protein is CASSRERGAGANVLTF. The rearrangement joins TRBV4-2 to TRBJ2-6; possibly TRBD1 or TRBD2 for D (5 bases each). The CDR3 totals 16 residues. Trimming removed 4 bases at V and 2 bases at J, with 12 bases between. Germline assignment: CDR1 LGHNA and CDR2 YNFKEQ.

This chain links TRBV5-4 with TRBJ2-3; TRBD2 might be the D (5 bases). Germline V gene sequence: CDR1 SGHNT, CDR2 YYREEE (reference sequence). This CDR3 is built from 13 residues. V was shortened by 2 bases and J by 4 bases, with 8 bases between the two germline ends. CDR3 sequence: CASSFGNADTQYF. CDR3 coding DNA: TGTGCCAGCAGCTTCGGGAACGCAGATACGCAGTATTTT.

The genes are TRBV7-9 and TRBJ2-7; TRBD1 might be the D (6 bases). V lost 5 bases and J 2 bases, leaving 10 bases between the germline ends. CDR3 length equals 13 residues. Germline-derived CDR1 and CDR2 are SEHNR and FQNEAQ (reference sequence). In DNA, the CDR3 is TGTGCCAGCAGCAATACAGGGACCTACGAGCAGTACTTC. Amino acids: CASSNTGTYEQYF.

The chain recombines TRBV6-1 with TRBJ2-7; TRBD2 is a possible D gene (5 bases). V lost 3 bases to trimming and J lost 0 bases, with 12 bases between them. This CDR3 has 15 amino acids. Germline CDR1 and CDR2: MNHNS and SASEGT. CDR3 sequence: CASSDVVGSSYEQYV. In nucleotides, the CDR3 is TGTGCCAGCAGTGATGTTGTGGGGAGCTCCTACGAGCAGTACGTC.

The chain joins TRBV6-5 to TRBJ1-4; TRBD1 might be the D (6 bases). Per the germline V gene, CDR1 is MNHEY and CDR2 is SVGAGI. CDR3 length equals 15 residues. V dropped 2 bases and J dropped 4 bases, with 11 bases sitting between them. The CDR3 DNA sequence: TGTGCCAGCAGTTACCGCCAGGGGCTTAATGAAAAACTGTTTTTT. It translates to CASSYRQGLNEKLFF.